This T cell receptor beta chain is from a study of blood T cell repertoires in COVID-19. In the original processing: Estimated nucleated cell counts came from reference gene primer amplification. This table comes from immunoSEQ multiplex PCR, and its TCRdb copy is limited to in-frame clones, with some not included. That table furnishes V, J and clone size, whereas the DNA furnished D and trimming. The table has about 30,000 clones, about 79% seen once. The sequence came from a human donor in a cohort sampled during active COVID-19. The specimen sequenced was peripheral blood.

CDR3 amino acids: CASSFMSTEAFF. CDR3 DNA sequence: TGTGCCAGCAGCTTTATGAGCACTGAAGCTTTCTTT. V usage is TRBV11-2 and J usage is TRBJ1-1; D unresolved. Looked up from germline, CDR1 is SGHAT and CDR2 is FQNNGV. The CDR3 contains 12 residues. Deletions cut 3 bases from V and 4 bases from J, with 6 bases between.